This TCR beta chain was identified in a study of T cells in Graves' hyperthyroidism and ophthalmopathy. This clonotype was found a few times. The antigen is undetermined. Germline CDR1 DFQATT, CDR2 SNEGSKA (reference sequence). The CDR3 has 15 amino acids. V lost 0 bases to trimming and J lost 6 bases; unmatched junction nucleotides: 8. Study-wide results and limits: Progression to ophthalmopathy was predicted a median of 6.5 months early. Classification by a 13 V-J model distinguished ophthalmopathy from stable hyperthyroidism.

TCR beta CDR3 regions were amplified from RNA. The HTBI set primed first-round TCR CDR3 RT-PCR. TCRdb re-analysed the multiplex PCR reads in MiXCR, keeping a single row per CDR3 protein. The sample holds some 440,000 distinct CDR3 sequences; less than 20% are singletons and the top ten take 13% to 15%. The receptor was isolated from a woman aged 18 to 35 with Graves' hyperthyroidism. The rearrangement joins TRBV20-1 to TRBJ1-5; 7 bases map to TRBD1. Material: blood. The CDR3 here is CSAREGRGFGQPQHF. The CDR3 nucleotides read TGCAGTGCTAGAGAGGGCAGGGGGTTTGGTCAGCCCCAGCATTTT.